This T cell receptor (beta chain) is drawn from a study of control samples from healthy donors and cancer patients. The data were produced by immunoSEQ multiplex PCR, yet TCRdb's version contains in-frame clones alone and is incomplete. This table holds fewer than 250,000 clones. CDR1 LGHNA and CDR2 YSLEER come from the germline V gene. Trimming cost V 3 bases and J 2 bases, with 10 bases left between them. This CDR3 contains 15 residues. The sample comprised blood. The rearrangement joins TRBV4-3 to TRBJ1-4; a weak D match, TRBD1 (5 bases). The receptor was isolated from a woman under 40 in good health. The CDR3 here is CASSQSGGTNEKLFF. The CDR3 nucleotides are TGCGCCAGCAGCCAGAGCGGGGGGACTAATGAAAAACTGTTTTTT.